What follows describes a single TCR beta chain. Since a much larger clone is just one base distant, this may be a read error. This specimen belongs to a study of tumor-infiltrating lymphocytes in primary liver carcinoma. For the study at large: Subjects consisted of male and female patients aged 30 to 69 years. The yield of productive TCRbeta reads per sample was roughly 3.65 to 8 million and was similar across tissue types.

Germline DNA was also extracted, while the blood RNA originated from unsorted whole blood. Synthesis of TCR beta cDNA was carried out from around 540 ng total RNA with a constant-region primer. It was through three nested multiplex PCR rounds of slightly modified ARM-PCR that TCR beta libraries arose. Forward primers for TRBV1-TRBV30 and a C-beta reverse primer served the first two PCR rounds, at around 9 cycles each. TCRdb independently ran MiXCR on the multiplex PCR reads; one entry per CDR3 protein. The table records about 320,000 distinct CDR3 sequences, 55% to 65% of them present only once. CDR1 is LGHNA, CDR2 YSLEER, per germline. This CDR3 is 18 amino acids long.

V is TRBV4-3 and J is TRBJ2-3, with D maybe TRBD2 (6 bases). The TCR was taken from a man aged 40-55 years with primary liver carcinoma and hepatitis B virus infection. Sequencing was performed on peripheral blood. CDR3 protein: CASGQDATRRANTDTQYF. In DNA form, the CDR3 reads TGCGCCAGCGGCCAAGATGCGACCCGGAGGGCCAACACAGATACGCAGTATTTT.